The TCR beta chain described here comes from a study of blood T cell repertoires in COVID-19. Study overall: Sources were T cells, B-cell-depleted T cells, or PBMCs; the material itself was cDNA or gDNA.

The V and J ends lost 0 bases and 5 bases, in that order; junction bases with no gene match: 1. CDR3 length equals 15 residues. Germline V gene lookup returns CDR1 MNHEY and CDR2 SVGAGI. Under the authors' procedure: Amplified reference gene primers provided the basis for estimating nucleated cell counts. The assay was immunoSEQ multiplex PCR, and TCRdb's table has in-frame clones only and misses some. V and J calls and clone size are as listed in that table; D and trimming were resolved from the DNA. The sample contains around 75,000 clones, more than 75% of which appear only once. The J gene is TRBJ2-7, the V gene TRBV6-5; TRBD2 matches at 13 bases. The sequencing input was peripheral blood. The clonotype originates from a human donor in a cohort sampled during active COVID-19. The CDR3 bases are TGTGCCAGCAGTTACTCCGGACTAGCGGGAGACGAGCAGTACTTC. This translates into CASSYSGLAGDEQYF.